This T cell receptor (beta chain) was captured by sequencing in a study of metastatic and nonmetastatic thyroid tumors. Across the whole study: Repertoires of blood and of tissue (tumor or nodule) from malignant and benign thyroid patients were compared. Study findings and constraints: Malignant tumors reportedly showed significantly higher TCR beta diversity than benign nodules in both blood and tumor.

In the original workflow: For papillary thyroid cancer, a distant-metastasis classifier was constructed from CDR3 differences observed across clinicopathological groups. TCRdb re-called clones via MiXCR from the PCR reads. The V and J calls here are based on TCRdb, not the publication. Of roughly 20,000 clones listed, roughly 18% were seen once; the top ten hold around a fifth. By sample fraction, this clone is medium-sized. Its antigen remains unidentified. Patients were all untreated before their thyroid surgery. The CDR3 is 15 residues long. Germline V gene sequence: CDR1 MNHNS, CDR2 SASEGT. The ends lost 6 bases at V and 8 bases at J; junction bases unmatched: 7.

The specimen sequenced was blood. The TCR was taken from a male donor with papillary thyroid cancer or a benign thyroid nodule (not recorded which). Some clones in this sample may be carry-over from other donors' samples. The chain carries TRBV6-1 and TRBJ1-6; 10 bases are shared with TRBD1. CDR3 amino acids: CASSPSGTGDSPLHF. CDR3 DNA sequence: TGTGCCAGCAGCCCGTCCGGGACAGGGGATTCACCCCTCCACTTT.